The 25 T cell receptor beta chains presented below share a single source sample, sequenced in a study of T cell repertoires in cytomegalovirus infection. The antigens for these receptors are not known. TCRdb re-called the reads through MiXCR, storing one row per CDR3 protein. The sample consists of about 830,000 distinct CDR3 sequences, approximately 32% of them appearing once. The material sequenced was cultured CD8+ T cells from PBMCs, taken from culture after CMV antigen stimulation. These receptors were collected from a human donor in good health (CMV status not recorded). Some clones in this sample may be carry-over from other donors' samples.

The J gene is TRBJ1-4, the V gene TRBV10-3, with D unresolved. The CDR3 totals 14 residues. V was cut by 7 bases and J by 8 bases, with 17 bases left in between. Germline CDR1 and CDR2: ENHRY and SYGVKD. The DNA for the CDR3 is TGTGCCATCAAGGCGGGAACCGGCGCGGAAAAACTGTTTTTT. Amino acids: CAIKAGTGAEKLFF.

A note on this clonotype: A much larger clone differs by one base, so this may be a read error. The CDR3 DNA reads as TGTGCCAGCAGCTTAAACCCAGAGACCCAGTACTTC. Translated: CASSLNPETQYF. The chain uses TRBV7-9 and TRBJ2-5; D gene unclear. This CDR3 spans 12 amino acids. Trimming took off 2 bases at V and 4 bases at J, with 5 bases between the two ends. Germline V gives CDR1 SEHNR, CDR2 FQNEAQ (reference sequence).

In the case of this clonotype: One end of the junction fails to match germline, which may point to a read error. The chain carries TRBV27 and TRBJ1-6; D is unclear. Germline V lookup: CDR1 MNHEY, CDR2 SMNVEV (reference sequence). The CDR3 consists of 14 residues. CDR3: CVSRLGGLHSPLHF. In nucleotides, the CDR3 is TGTGTCAGCAGGCTGGGCGGTCTGCATTCACCCCTCCACTTT.

This clonotype turned up a few times. The V call is TRBV7-6, the J call TRBJ2-7, with D perhaps assigned TRBD1 or TRBD2 (5 bases each). The CDR3 consists of 15 residues. The V end was cut by 5 bases, the J end by 0 bases, with 14 bases between. Per the germline V gene, CDR1 is SGHVS and CDR2 is FNYEAQ. In DNA form, the CDR3 reads TGTGCCAGCAGCGCCGGGGCCTCGAGCTCCTACGAGCAGTACTTC. Translation: CASSAGASSSYEQYF.

This chain joins TRBV9 and TRBJ2-3; TRBD2 matches 7 bases. Germline CDR1 SGDLS, CDR2 YYNGEE. The CDR3 length is 16 residues. With V trimmed by 4 bases and J by 7 bases, 15 bases remained unmatched. CDR3 in amino acids: CASSSRGAGDFNTQYF. The CDR3 coding sequence is TGTGCCAGCAGCTCACGGGGTGCGGGGGACTTCAATACGCAGTATTTT.

The rearrangement joins TRBV29-1 to TRBJ2-7, with 9 positions matching TRBD1. Germline assignment: CDR1 SQVTM and CDR2 ANQGSEA. The CDR3 totals 12 residues. V gave up 4 bases and J gave up 3 bases; unmatched junction bases: 1. The CDR3 nucleotides read TGCAGCGTTGCGGGACAGGGCTACGAGCAGTACTTC. Protein: CSVAGQGYEQYF.

The sample holds many counts of this clonotype. V usage is TRBV7-2 and J usage is TRBJ2-3; 9 positions agree with TRBD1. Trimming at V came to 4 bases and at J to 3 bases, leaving 5 bases not matched to a gene. Germline V CDR1 and CDR2: SGHTA, FQGNSA. The CDR3 length is 15 residues. Here the CDR3 reads CASSSGTGRTDTQYF. CDR3 nucleotides: TGTGCCAGCAGCTCCGGGACAGGGAGGACAGATACGCAGTATTTT.

This chain joins TRBV7-9 and TRBJ2-1; TRBD2 might be the D (7 bases). From germline, CDR1 is SEHNR and CDR2 FQNEAQ (reference sequence). V was pared by 8 bases and J by 7 bases, with 12 bases between. This CDR3 is 12 amino acids long. In nucleotides, the CDR3 is TGTGCCAGCGGGGGGGCCTGGAATGAGCAGTTCTTC. Translating gives CASGGAWNEQFF.

The chain recombines TRBV6-1 with TRBJ1-2; D gene ambiguous. CDR1 and CDR2 (germline): MNHNS, SASEGT. The V end was cut by 5 bases, the J end by 8 bases, with 12 bases between. The CDR3 is 12 residues long. The DNA of the CDR3 is TGTGCCAGCAGTTACGACGAGTTGGGCTACACCTTC. Translation: CASSYDELGYTF.

This clonotype came up a few times. This chain connects TRBV9 to TRBJ1-1; TRBD1 is a possible D gene (6 bases). The CDR3 totals 15 residues. Germline V gene lookup returns CDR1 SGDLS and CDR2 YYNGEE. Between the trimmed V and J ends, which lost 0 bases and 5 bases, there was a span of 14 bases. The chain's CDR3 is CASSVEGEGGTEAFF. The CDR3 DNA sequence: TGTGCCAGCAGCGTAGAGGGGGAGGGGGGGACTGAAGCTTTCTTT.

Only a few counts were recorded for this clonotype. The chain links TRBV6-5 to TRBJ2-2, with 7 bases aligning to TRBD2. There are 17 residues in the CDR3. Per germline, CDR1 MNHEY and CDR2 SVGAGI. The trim removed 2 bases at V and 0 bases at J, leaving 6 bases unmatched. The CDR3 loop reads CASSYPRSGANTGELFF. The CDR3 bases are TGTGCCAGCAGTTACCCGAGAAGCGGGGCGAACACCGGGGAGCTGTTTTTT.

This clonotype has a handful of counts. V gene TRBV12-3 or TRBV12-4 combines with J gene TRBJ2-3; the match to TRBD2 covers 9 bases. The CDR3 loop spans 14 amino acids. Trimming took 7 bases from V and 4 from J; bases not matched to a gene: 6. The CDR3 DNA reads as TGTGCCAGCACCGCTAGCGGGGCCCCAGATACGCAGTATTTT. Translated: CASTASGAPDTQYF.

This clonotype occurred a few times. The chain employs TRBV7-6 and TRBJ2-7; 12 nucleotides align to TRBD2. This CDR3 has 15 amino acids. From germline, CDR1 is SGHVS and CDR2 FNYEAQ. V shed 5 bases, J shed 3 bases, and the junction held 5 bases outside the gene matches. DNA for the CDR3: TGTGCCAGCAGCCCTAGCGGGGGGGTCAGCTACGAGCAGTACTTC. Amino acids: CASSPSGGVSYEQYF. The full variable domain, with the rest looked up from reference TRBV7-6 and TRBJ2-7, is GAGVSQSPRYKVTKRGQDVALRCDPISGHVSLYWYRQALGQGPEFLTYFNYEAQQDKSGLPNDRFSAERPEGSISTLTIQRTEQRDSAMYRCASSPSGGVSYEQYFGPGTRLTVT.

This clonotype was counted many times. The rearrangement links TRBV7-9 to TRBJ1-2, with 7 bases identical to TRBD1. V shed 5 bases, J shed 3 bases, and the junction held 6 bases outside the gene matches. CDR3 length equals 14 residues. Germline V CDR1 and CDR2: SEHNR, FQNEAQ (reference sequence). The CDR3 is CASSTRDRDYGYTF. Here the CDR3 DNA reads TGTGCCAGCAGCACCCGAGACAGGGACTATGGCTACACCTTC.

The chain carries TRBV2 and TRBJ1-1; D unclear. The CDR3 loop spans 12 amino acids. Germline V lookup: CDR1 SNHLY, CDR2 FYNNEI. V was cut by 5 bases and J by 10 bases, with 14 bases left in between. The CDR3: CASSPVEEGAFF. The CDR3 DNA reads TGTGCCAGCAGTCCGGTTGAAGAGGGAGCTTTCTTT.

This clonotype was observed a handful of times. The rearrangement links TRBV6-5 to TRBJ1-1; 7 nucleotides align to TRBD1. Germline V gives CDR1 MNHEY, CDR2 SVGAGI. The J segment lost 3 bases and the V segment lost 5 bases, leaving 9 bases of the junction unmatched. This CDR3 has 15 amino acids. The CDR3 coding sequence is TGTGCCAGCAGTCTACATGAGGGGGCAGACACTGAAGCTTTCTTT. Its protein is CASSLHEGADTEAFF.

The J gene is TRBJ1-1, the V gene TRBV10-2; D unresolved. This CDR3 has 13 residues. Trimming shortened V by 6 bases and J by 2 bases, and 10 bases separated the two germline ends. Germline V gene data show CDR1 as WSHSY and CDR2 as SAAADI. This CDR3 reads CASRWWANTEAFF. CDR3 nucleotides: TGCGCCAGCAGGTGGTGGGCAAACACTGAAGCTTTCTTT.

This clonotype was counted many times. This chain links TRBV6-5 with TRBJ1-2; D is uncertain. Trimming shortened V by 6 bases and J by 0 bases, and 8 bases separated the two germline ends. This CDR3 spans 13 amino acids. The germline gives CDR1 MNHEY, CDR2 SVGAGI. CDR3 sequence (DNA): TGTGCCAGCAGCCCGACCACTAACTATGGCTACACCTTC. Its translation: CASSPTTNYGYTF.

There are a few counts of this clonotype. The V and J genes are TRBV5-5 and TRBJ2-7; 7 bases align to TRBD1. CDR1 SGHKS and CDR2 YYEKEE come from the germline V gene (reference sequence). The CDR3 totals 15 residues. V was clipped by 0 bases and J by 3 bases; unmatched bases: 6. Written as DNA, the CDR3 is TGTGCCAGCAGCTTGGCCAAGGGGGCGGGCTACGAGCAGTACTTC. It yields the protein CASSLAKGAGYEQYF. The full variable domain, with the rest looked up from reference TRBV5-5 and TRBJ2-7, is DAGVTQSPTHLIKTRGQQVTLRCSPISGHKSVSWYQQVLGQGPQFIFQYYEKEERGRGNFPDRFSARQFPNYSSELNVNALLLGDSALYLCASSLAKGAGYEQYFGPGTRLTVT.

The chain combines TRBV7-3 with TRBJ2-1; the match to TRBD1 covers 8 bases. In germline, CDR1 is SGHTA, CDR2 FQGTGA. The J segment lost 6 bases and the V segment lost 2 bases, leaving 6 bases of the junction unmatched. This CDR3 contains 15 residues. CDR3 loop: CASSLFQGASNEQFF. The CDR3 DNA sequence: TGTGCCAGCAGCTTATTTCAGGGGGCATCCAATGAGCAGTTCTTC.

The CDR3 region has the DNA TGTGCCAGCAGCCAAGGGGCAGGGGTCACTGAAGCTTTCTTT. It yields the protein CASSQGAGVTEAFF. The chain joins TRBV14 to TRBJ1-1; perhaps TRBD1 as D (6 bases). The CDR3 length is 14 residues. Germline CDR1 reads SGHDN; CDR2 reads FVKESK. V was trimmed by 1 base and J by 4 bases, leaving 10 bases between them.

This clonotype was detected only a few times. This chain uses TRBV6-2 or TRBV6-3 with TRBJ1-5; D is ambiguous. The CDR3 runs 14 residues. Per the germline V gene, CDR1 is MNHEY and CDR2 is SVGEGT. Trimming removed 5 bases from V and 0 bases from J, with 8 bases in between. CDR3 amino acids: CASSATVSNQPQHF. DNA for the CDR3: TGTGCCAGCAGTGCGACGGTTAGCAATCAGCCCCAGCATTTT.

This chain uses TRBV20-1 with TRBJ1-5; the D gene is possibly TRBD1 (5 bases). V dropped 7 bases and J dropped 6 bases, with 22 bases sitting between them. The germline CDR1 and CDR2 sequences are DFQATT and SNEGSKA (reference sequence). This CDR3 spans 15 amino acids. The CDR3 coding sequence is TGCAGTGTCGGGGGGGAGGGGACGATAGCTCAGCCCCAGCATTTT. The encoded protein is CSVGGEGTIAQPQHF.

The J gene is TRBJ1-1, the V gene TRBV6-6; 8 positions match TRBD1. This CDR3 is 13 amino acids long. J gave up 7 bases and V 5 bases, and 6 bases lay outside the gene matches. In germline, CDR1 is MNHNY, CDR2 SVGAGI (reference sequence). The CDR3, as DNA: TGTGCCAGCAGTCCCCGGGACAGGCTTGAAGCTTTCTTT. Translation: CASSPRDRLEAFF.

This clonotype was seen a few times. The chain links TRBV7-6 to TRBJ1-1; D not resolved. The CDR3 has 15 residues. The V gene's germline CDR1 is SGHVS and CDR2 FNYEAQ. V shed 5 bases and J shed 1 base, with 14 bases lying between them. The CDR3 loop reads CASSQSGLPNTEAFF. In nucleotides, the CDR3 is TGTGCCAGCAGCCAGTCGGGGTTGCCGAACACTGAAGCTTTCTTT.